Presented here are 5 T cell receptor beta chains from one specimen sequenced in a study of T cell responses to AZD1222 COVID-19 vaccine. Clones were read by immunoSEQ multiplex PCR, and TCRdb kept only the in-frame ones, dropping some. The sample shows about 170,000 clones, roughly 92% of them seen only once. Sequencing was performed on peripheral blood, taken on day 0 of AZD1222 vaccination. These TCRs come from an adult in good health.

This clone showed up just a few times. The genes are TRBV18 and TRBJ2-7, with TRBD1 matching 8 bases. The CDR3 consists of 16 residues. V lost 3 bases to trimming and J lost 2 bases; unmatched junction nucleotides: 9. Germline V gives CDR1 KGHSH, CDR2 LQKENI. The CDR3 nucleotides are TGTGCCAGCTCACCCCTTAGGGACAGGTCAGCCTACGAGCAGTACTTC. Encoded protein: CASSPLRDRSAYEQYF.

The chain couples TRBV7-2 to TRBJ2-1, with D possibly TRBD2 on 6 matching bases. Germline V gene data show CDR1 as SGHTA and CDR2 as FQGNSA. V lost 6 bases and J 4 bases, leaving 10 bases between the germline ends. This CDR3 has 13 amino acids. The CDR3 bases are TGTGCCAGCAGTAACGGAGGGTACAATGAGCAGTTCTTC. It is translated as CASSNGGYNEQFF.

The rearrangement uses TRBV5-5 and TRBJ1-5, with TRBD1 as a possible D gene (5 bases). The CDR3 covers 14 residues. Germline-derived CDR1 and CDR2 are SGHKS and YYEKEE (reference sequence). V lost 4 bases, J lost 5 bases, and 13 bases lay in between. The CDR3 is CASSPQGFHQPQHF. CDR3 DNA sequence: TGTGCCAGCAGCCCGCAGGGTTTTCATCAGCCCCAGCATTTT.

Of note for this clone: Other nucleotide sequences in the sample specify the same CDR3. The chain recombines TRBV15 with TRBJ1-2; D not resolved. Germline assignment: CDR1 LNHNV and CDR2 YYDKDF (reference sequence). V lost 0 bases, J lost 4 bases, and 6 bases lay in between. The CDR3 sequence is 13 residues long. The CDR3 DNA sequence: TGTGCCACCAGCAGAGACGGGGTCTATGGCTACACCTTC. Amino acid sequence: CATSRDGVYGYTF.

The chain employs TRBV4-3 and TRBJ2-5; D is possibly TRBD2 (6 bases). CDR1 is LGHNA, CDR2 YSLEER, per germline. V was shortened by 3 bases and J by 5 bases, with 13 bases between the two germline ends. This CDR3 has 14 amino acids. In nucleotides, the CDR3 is TGCGCCAGCAGCCAGTGGGGGGTGAGCGAGACCCAGTACTTC. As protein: CASSQWGVSETQYF.